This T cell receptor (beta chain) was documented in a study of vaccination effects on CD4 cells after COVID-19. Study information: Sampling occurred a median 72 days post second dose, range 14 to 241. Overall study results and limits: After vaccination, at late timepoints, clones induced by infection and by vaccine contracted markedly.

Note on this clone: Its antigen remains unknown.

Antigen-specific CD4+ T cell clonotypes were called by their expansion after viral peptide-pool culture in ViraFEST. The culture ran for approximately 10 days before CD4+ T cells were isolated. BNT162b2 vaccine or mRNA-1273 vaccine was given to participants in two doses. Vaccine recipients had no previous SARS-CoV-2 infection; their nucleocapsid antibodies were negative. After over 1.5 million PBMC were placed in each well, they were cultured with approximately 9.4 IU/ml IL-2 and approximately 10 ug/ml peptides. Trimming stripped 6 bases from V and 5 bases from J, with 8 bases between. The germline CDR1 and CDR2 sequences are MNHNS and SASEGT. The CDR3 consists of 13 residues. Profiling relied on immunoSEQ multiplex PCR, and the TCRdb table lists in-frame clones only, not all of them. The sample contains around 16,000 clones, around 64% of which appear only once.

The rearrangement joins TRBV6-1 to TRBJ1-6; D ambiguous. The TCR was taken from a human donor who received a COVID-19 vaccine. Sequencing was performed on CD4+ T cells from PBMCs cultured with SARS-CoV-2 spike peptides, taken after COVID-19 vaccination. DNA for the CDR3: TGTGCCAGCAGACGGCAGGATAATTCACCCCTCCACTTT. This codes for CASRRQDNSPLHF.